Listed below are T cell receptor beta chains from one sample, sequenced in a study of CD8 T cells in ankylosing spondylitis. TCRdb processed the 5' RACE reads anew with MiXCR; each CDR3 protein has one entry. Here the sample spans 110,000 to 150,000 distinct CDR3 sequences, 7.5% to 9.5% being singletons. The source material was synovial fluid, either unsorted or a sorted T cell fraction (not recorded which). These receptors were taken from a male donor with ankylosing spondylitis. Each CDR3 is given without its conserved first and last residue.

j_call v_call cdr3_aa
TRBJ2-2 TRBV11-2 ASRSPGTGSFNRGELF
TRBJ2-1 TRBV20-1 SASQGLVYNEQF
TRBJ1-5 TRBV20-1 SASGNQPQH
TRBJ1-2 TRBV6-2/TRBV6-3 ASTNGQVHGYT
TRBJ1-2 TRBV20-1 SASLGETGYT
TRBJ1-3 TRBV4-3 ASSKGQGPSSGNTIY
TRBJ2-7 TRBV5-1 ASQVSSGYEQY
TRBJ2-2 TRBV5-5 ASTLTGTANTGELF
TRBJ2-5 TRBV20-1 SARTASQETQY
TRBJ1-1 TRBV10-3 AISGDSDAEAF
TRBJ2-1 TRBV2 ASRTGSYNEQF
TRBJ1-2 TRBV4-3 ASSLLGGHGGYT
TRBJ2-7 TRBV27 ASSPFSSAVVYEQY
TRBJ1-1 TRBV5-6 ASSQDREMGAF
TRBJ2-3 TRBV11-2 ASSFRTDTQY
TRBJ2-2 TRBV12-3/TRBV12-4 ASSHSGRNTGELF
TRBJ2-3 TRBV20-1 SATTSGTDTQY
TRBJ2-5 TRBV7-9 ASSLAPGLQETQY
TRBJ1-2 TRBV12-3/TRBV12-4 ASSLNRAYEGYT
TRBJ2-1 TRBV20-1 SATTGRSYNEQF
TRBJ2-7 TRBV12-3/TRBV12-4 ASSFGHPSEQY
TRBJ2-5 TRBV7-9 ASSSGLAGYQETQY
TRBJ2-1 TRBV15 ATSREAAGAAYNEQF
TRBJ2-7 TRBV6-1 ASTLRTSGSVYEQY
TRBJ2-3 TRBV29-1 SVLIAGMSTDTQY
TRBJ1-4 TRBV4-2 ASSQETGTGGEKLF
TRBJ1-2 TRBV19 ASAYGYT
TRBJ1-2 TRBV30 AWSVRPTGDFGYT
TRBJ2-7 TRBV18 ASSPPFRGTTYEQY
TRBJ2-4 TRBV7-2 ASSPDRNKNIQY
TRBJ1-2 TRBV7-9 ASSLGAGLSYGYT
TRBJ2-1 TRBV20-1 SARIAHNEQF